This TCR beta chain was profiled in a study of blood T cell repertoires in COVID-19. At the level of the study: Donors in the United States, Italy and Spain gave samples during acute or convalescent COVID-19.

CDR1 and CDR2 from the germline V gene are SNHLY and FYNNEI. The CDR3 is 15 residues long. The V gene lost 2 bases and the J gene lost 1 base, with 11 bases spanning the gap. As handled by the study authors: Counts of nucleated cells, estimated from reference gene primer amplification, were obtained. Assay used: immunoSEQ multiplex PCR; TCRdb lists only in-frame clones, some missing. D and trimming were read from the DNA, whereas the V and J calls and clone size are those reported in that table. The sample holds 350,000 to 400,000 clones, almost 90% seen once. In its sample, this clone was seen once. This TCR derives from a young man with active or convalescent COVID-19. The material sequenced was peripheral blood. The chain carries TRBV2 and TRBJ1-2; D is unclear. CDR3 sequence reads: CASSEWQELNYGYTF. CDR3 in DNA: TGTGCCAGCAGTGAATGGCAGGAACTTAACTATGGCTACACCTTC.